Presented here are 28 T cell receptor beta chains from one specimen sequenced in a study of cytomegalovirus exposure and HLA in healthy donors. 13 Jbeta primers and 60 Vbeta primers were used for the PCR. TCRdb's copy holds only in-frame clones and misses some; the assay was immunoSEQ multiplex PCR. This sample yields some 140,000 clones, of which about 80% are seen a single time; roughly 1.2% belongs to the top ten. The sequencing input was PBMCs. These receptors all come from a male donor in good health and CMV-seropositive.

The V and J genes are TRBV7-6 and TRBJ2-3; 11 nucleotides align to TRBD1. The germline V gene encodes CDR1 SGHVS and CDR2 FNYEAQ. The length of the CDR3 is 16 residues. J gave up 5 bases and V 5 bases, and 9 bases lay outside the gene matches. CDR3 loop: CASSPGRTGGLDTQYF. Written as DNA, the CDR3 is TGTGCCAGCAGCCCAGGTCGGACAGGGGGCCTAGATACGCAGTATTTT.

The gene calls are TRBV27 and TRBJ1-2; 7 bases line up with TRBD1. CDR1 is MNHEY and CDR2 is SMNVEV in the germline V gene (reference sequence). The ends lost 0 bases at V and 7 bases at J; junction bases unmatched: 8. This CDR3 contains 15 residues. In DNA, the CDR3 is TGTGCCAGCAGTTTATCAGCCGCGACAGGGACTGGCTACACCTTC. Translation gives CASSLSAATGTGYTF.

This chain uses TRBV7-9 with TRBJ2-7, with 11 bases that match TRBD2. This CDR3 is 18 amino acids long. V was clipped by 2 bases and J by 0 bases; unmatched bases: 9. Germline CDR1 is SEHNR and CDR2 is FQNEAQ (reference sequence). DNA of the CDR3: TGTGCCAGCAGCTTAAGTTGGACTAGCGGGTTCAGCTCCTACGAGCAGTACTTC. This codes for CASSLSWTSGFSSYEQYF.

The chain couples TRBV4-1 to TRBJ2-6; tentative D call: TRBD1 (6 bases). The CDR3 is made up of 16 amino acids. Germline V gene sequence: CDR1 MGHRA, CDR2 YSYEKL. V lost 4 bases to trimming and J lost 2 bases, with 12 bases between them. The CDR3: CASSPLWGPGANVLTF. CDR3 sequence (DNA): TGCGCCAGCAGCCCTCTGTGGGGGCCTGGGGCCAACGTCCTGACTTTC.

This clone was found once. The V and J genes are TRBV6-1 and TRBJ2-3; D might be TRBD1 (5 bases). The CDR3 runs 13 residues. CDR1 is MNHNS, CDR2 SASEGT, per germline. Trimming pared 8 bases from V and 1 base from J, leaving 10 bases between. The CDR3 spells CASLQTGTDTQYF. The DNA for the CDR3 is TGTGCCAGCCTCCAGACAGGCACAGATACGCAGTATTTT.

This chain joins TRBV28 and TRBJ2-1; 8 bases match TRBD2. From germline, CDR1 is MDHEN and CDR2 SYDVKM. V was clipped by 6 bases and J by 6 bases; unmatched bases: 4. The CDR3 is 13 amino acids. The CDR3 bases are TGTGCCAGCAGCTCAGGGACTAGCAATGAGCAGTTCTTC. Its translation is CASSSGTSNEQFF. Drawing the rest from reference TRBV28 and TRBJ2-1, the complete variable domain is DVKVTQSSRYLVKRTGEKVFLECVQDMDHENMFWYRQDPGLGLRLIYFSYDVKMKEKGDIPEGYSVSREKKERFSLILESASTNQTSMYLCASSSGTSNEQFFGPGTRLTVL.

The rearrangement uses TRBV29-1 and TRBJ1-1, with 7 bases aligning to TRBD1. The J segment lost 3 bases and the V segment lost 4 bases, leaving 17 bases of the junction unmatched. The CDR3 runs to 17 residues. Germline V lookup: CDR1 SQVTM, CDR2 ANQGSEA. The DNA of the CDR3 is TGCAGCGTTGGTGTTATGACAGGGATGATGTATGACACTGAAGCTTTCTTT. This sequence encodes CSVGVMTGMMYDTEAFF. Drawing the rest from reference TRBV29-1 and TRBJ1-1, the complete variable domain is SAVISQKPSRDICQRGTSLTIQCQVDSQVTMMFWYRQQPGQSLTLIATANQGSEATYESGFVIDKFPISRPNLTFSTLTVSNMSPEDSSIYLCSVGVMTGMMYDTEAFFGQGTRLTVV.

V usage is TRBV11-2 and J usage is TRBJ2-7; 12 bases fit TRBD2. Germline lookup yields CDR1 SGHAT and CDR2 FQNNGV. This CDR3 has 17 amino acids. With 4 bases clipped from V and 8 bases from J, the junction kept 15 bases outside the gene matches. The chain's CDR3 is CASSSTTSGGREKKQYF. Written as DNA, the CDR3 is TGTGCCAGCAGCTCAACCACTAGCGGGGGGCGGGAGAAAAAGCAGTACTTC.

The V and J genes are TRBV19 and TRBJ1-1, with D perhaps TRBD1 (5 bases). The V and J ends lost 3 bases and 3 bases respectively, with 11 bases between them. The CDR3 extends over 14 amino acids. Germline V gene data show CDR1 as LNHDA and CDR2 as SQIVND (reference sequence). The DNA for the CDR3 is TGTGCCAGTAGTATGGGGGGGGTTGACACTGAAGCTTTCTTT. Protein product: CASSMGGVDTEAFF.

The chain has TRBV4-1 and TRBJ2-5; TRBD2 matches at 8 bases. The V and J ends lost 3 bases and 4 bases, in that order; junction bases with no gene match: 7. CDR3 length: 15 residues. Germline CDR1 is MGHRA and CDR2 is YSYEKL. CDR3 DNA: TGCGCCAGCAGCCAGGCAGGACTAGCAGGAGAGACCCAGTACTTC. Its translation is CASSQAGLAGETQYF.

The chain uses TRBV5-6 and TRBJ2-7; tentatively, D is TRBD2 (6 bases). The V gene lost 3 bases and the J gene lost 0 bases, with 10 bases spanning the gap. The CDR3 spans 14 residues. CDR1 and CDR2 (germline): SGHDT, YYEEEE. Here the CDR3 reads CASSSGLPSYEQYF. For the CDR3, the DNA is TGTGCCAGCAGCTCGGGACTTCCCTCCTACGAGCAGTACTTC.

The chain joins TRBV5-5 to TRBJ2-6; weak D call: TRBD1 (6 bases). Germline CDR1 is SGHKS and CDR2 is YYEKEE (reference sequence). V lost 0 bases and J 0 bases, leaving 10 bases between the germline ends. This CDR3 has 17 residues. In nucleotides, the CDR3 is TGTGCCAGCAGCTTGGGCGGACAGCTCTCTGGGGCCAACGTCCTGACTTTC. As protein: CASSLGGQLSGANVLTF.

J is TRBJ2-7 and V is TRBV5-4; possible D gene TRBD1, 6 bases. Trimming took off 4 bases at V and 1 base at J, with 12 bases between the two ends. Germline V gene sequence: CDR1 SGHNT, CDR2 YYREEE (reference sequence). This CDR3 comprises 14 residues. This CDR3 is CASSQITGSYEQYF. The CDR3 DNA reads as TGTGCCAGCAGCCAAATTACAGGGTCCTACGAGCAGTACTTC.

This rearrangement joins TRBV6-1 to TRBJ1-5; D is unclear. The CDR3 is 15 residues long. Trimming shortened V by 1 base and J by 5 bases, and 12 bases separated the two germline ends. In germline, CDR1 is MNHNS, CDR2 SASEGT. CDR3 loop: CASSEGGWRDQPQHF. The CDR3 DNA reads as TGTGCCAGCAGTGAAGGGGGTTGGAGGGATCAGCCCCAGCATTTT.

This chain uses TRBV2 with TRBJ2-5; tentative D call: TRBD2 (5 bases). Trimming pared 7 bases from V and 9 bases from J, leaving 21 bases between. Germline V gives CDR1 SNHLY, CDR2 FYNNEI. This CDR3 has 14 residues. The CDR3 coding sequence is TGTGCCAGCAATGATGGAGGCACGAGGTGGGCCCAGTACTTC. Translation: CASNDGGTRWAQYF.

V and J are TRBV21-1 and TRBJ2-1; the D segment call TRBD2 is taken from the table without a DNA check. TRBV21-1 is a recognized pseudogene. CDR3 size: 14 residues. CDR3 DNA sequence: TGTGCCAGCAGCAACGATAGCGGGGACGATGAGCAGTTCTTC. Amino acid sequence: CASSNDSGDDEQFF.

The chain employs TRBV5-6 and TRBJ1-1, with D possibly matching TRBD1 (6 bases). Germline V gene sequence: CDR1 SGHDT, CDR2 YYEEEE. V was cut by 0 bases and J by 0 bases, with 6 bases left in between. This CDR3 has 14 residues. The CDR3 loop reads CASSLGTVNTEAFF. CDR3 sequence (DNA): TGTGCCAGCAGCTTGGGGACAGTGAACACTGAAGCTTTCTTT.

The rearrangement links TRBV2 to TRBJ1-5; TRBD1 is a possible D gene (5 bases). Trimming pared 7 bases from V and 4 bases from J, leaving 14 bases between. Per germline, CDR1 SNHLY and CDR2 FYNNEI. This CDR3 region has 14 residues. CDR3 DNA sequence: TGTGCCAGCAACCCCGGGGGTCGTAATCAGCCCCAGCATTTT. Residues: CASNPGGRNQPQHF.

This clone came up a few times. The chain combines TRBV5-8 with TRBJ2-1; the D is unclear. The CDR3 loop spans 15 amino acids. The V end was cut by 0 bases, the J end by 10 bases, with 17 bases between. Germline loops: CDR1 SGHTS, CDR2 YDEGEE. As DNA, the CDR3 is TGTGCCAGCAGCTTGGAGACGGGTTCGGTAAAGGAGCAGTTCTTC. Amino acid sequence: CASSLETGSVKEQFF. The whole variable domain, remainder taken from reference TRBV5-8 and TRBJ2-1, is EAGVTQSPTHLIKTRGQQATLRCSPISGHTSVYWYQQALGLGLQFLLWYDEGEERNRGNFPPRFSGRQFPNYSSELNVNALELEDSALYLCASSLETGSVKEQFFGPGTRLTVL.

V gene TRBV27 combines with J gene TRBJ2-1; 8 bases map to TRBD2. Germline V gene lookup returns CDR1 MNHEY and CDR2 SMNVEV (reference sequence). J was trimmed by 5 bases and V by 4 bases; bases with no gene match: 10. The CDR3 loop spans 16 amino acids. CDR3 region: CASSSLLAETNNEQFF. In DNA, the CDR3 is TGTGCCAGCAGTTCGTTACTAGCGGAAACGAACAATGAGCAGTTCTTC.

The rearrangement links TRBV5-1 to TRBJ1-1; 10 nucleotides line up with TRBD1. The CDR3 extends over 14 amino acids. The V segment lost 4 bases and the J segment 7 bases; nucleotides outside the gene matches: 7. CDR1 is SGHRS and CDR2 is YFSETQ in the germline V gene. CDR3: CASSVDRGHVEAFF. The DNA for the CDR3 is TGCGCCAGCAGCGTTGACAGGGGGCATGTTGAAGCTTTCTTT.

The chain has TRBV21-1 and TRBJ2-3; the DNA was not used to check the table's D call, TRBD2. TRBV21-1 is assigned pseudogene status. The CDR3 is 15 residues long. CDR3: CASSSSGSRTDTQYF. CDR3 DNA sequence: TGTGCCAGCAGCTCAAGCGGGAGTAGAACAGATACGCAGTATTTT.

This sequence joins TRBV6-6 and TRBJ2-3; TRBD2 matches at 11 bases. Germline V CDR1 and CDR2: MNHNY, SVGAGI (reference sequence). After removal of 6 bases from V and 6 bases from J, the junction contained 11 bases not matched to a gene. This CDR3 is 16 amino acids long. The CDR3 loop reads CASSSDSGRASDTQYF. In DNA, the CDR3 is TGTGCCAGCAGCTCCGATAGCGGGAGGGCCTCGGATACGCAGTATTTT.

The chain is built from TRBV27 and TRBJ1-6; TRBD1 aligns across 9 bases. The germline V gene encodes CDR1 MNHEY and CDR2 SMNVEV (reference sequence). The CDR3 spans 16 residues. The V and J ends lost 4 bases and 7 bases, in that order; junction bases with no gene match: 8. CDR3 loop: CASSSPGQGANSPLHF. CDR3 coding DNA: TGTGCCAGCAGTTCCCCGGGACAGGGAGCGAATTCACCCCTCCACTTT.

The rearrangement uses TRBV25-1 and TRBJ1-3; D might be TRBD1 (6 bases). CDR1 is MGHDK and CDR2 is SYGVNS in the germline V gene. The CDR3 extends over 14 amino acids. V dropped 9 bases and J dropped 0 bases, with 12 bases sitting between them. Written as DNA, the CDR3 is TGTGCCAGTAACGACAGGAACTCTGGAAACACCATATATTTT. This encodes CASNDRNSGNTIYF.

This clone appeared once. Written as DNA, the CDR3 is TGTGCCTGGAGGGGGGGGCGCACAGATACGCAGTATTTT. Translated, it gives CAWRGGRTDTQYF. The gene calls are TRBV30 and TRBJ2-3; weak D call: TRBD2 (7 bases). CDR1 and CDR2 (germline): GTSNPN, SVGIG (reference sequence). With 3 bases removed from V and 1 base from J, the gap between germline ends came to 8 bases. The CDR3 spans 13 residues.

The sample holds a few counts of this clone. This rearrangement joins TRBV28 to TRBJ2-3; 9 nucleotides line up with TRBD2. In germline, CDR1 is MDHEN, CDR2 SYDVKM. The CDR3 sequence is 17 residues long. The J segment lost 1 base and the V segment lost 0 bases, leaving 5 bases of the junction unmatched. The CDR3 loop is CASSLWGSGRGTDTQYF. CDR3 nucleotides: TGTGCCAGCAGTTTATGGGGTAGCGGGAGAGGCACAGATACGCAGTATTTT.

This sequence joins TRBV18 and TRBJ2-7, with D maybe TRBD2 (6 bases). V was pared by 3 bases and J by 4 bases, with 10 bases between. Germline V CDR1 and CDR2: KGHSH, LQKENI. CDR3 size: 13 residues. The CDR3 DNA reads TGTGCCAGCTCACCCCCGGGACTTTACGAGCAGTACTTC. The encoded protein is CASSPPGLYEQYF. The whole variable domain, filled in from reference TRBV18 and TRBJ2-7, reads NAGVMQNPRHLVRRRGQEARLRCSPMKGHSHVYWYRQLPEEGLKFMVYLQKENIIDESGMPKERFSAEFPKEGPSILRIQQVVRGDSAAYFCASSPPGLYEQYFGPGTRLTVT.